The 29 T cell receptor beta chains in this list originate from one sample, sequenced in a study of cytomegalovirus exposure and HLA in healthy donors. With 60 Vbeta and 13 Jbeta primers, the PCR was carried out. Measured with immunoSEQ multiplex PCR; TCRdb has only the in-frame clones, and not every one. The sample includes roughly 200,000 clones, about four fifths of them seen just once. Source material: PBMCs. All receptors come from a woman aged 45 to 65 in good health and CMV-seronegative.

V and J are TRBV7-9 and TRBJ1-6; 7 bases map to TRBD1. Germline trimming cut 5 bases from V and 7 bases from J; bases unmatched to any gene: 8. The CDR3 has 15 amino acids. CDR1 and CDR2 from the germline V gene are SEHNR and FQNEAQ (reference sequence). As DNA, the CDR3 is TGTGCCAGCAGCCTGAATACAGGGGTGAATTCACCCCTCCACTTT. Translating gives CASSLNTGVNSPLHF.

The genes are TRBV7-2 and TRBJ2-3; D unclear. Trimming removed 1 base from V and 7 bases from J, with 12 bases in between. CDR3 length: 14 residues. Germline lookup yields CDR1 SGHTA and CDR2 FQGNSA. The CDR3 DNA reads as TGTGCCAGCAGCTTAGTGGGCCCAAGAAATACGCAGTATTTT. The encoded protein is CASSLVGPRNTQYF.

The chain joins TRBV7-2 to TRBJ1-5; the D gene is possibly TRBD1 (5 bases). Germline V gene data show CDR1 as SGHTA and CDR2 as FQGNSA. Trimming left V 8 bases short and J 4 bases short, with 12 bases between. This CDR3 region has 13 residues. The CDR3 nucleotides are TGTGCCAGCGGCGGAGACAGAAATCAGCCCCAGCATTTT. Its protein product is CASGGDRNQPQHF.

This clone was observed a handful of times. The rearrangement links TRBV15 to TRBJ2-7; perhaps TRBD2 as D (5 bases). V gave up 5 bases and J gave up 4 bases, with 12 bases separating them. Germline-derived CDR1 and CDR2 are LNHNV and YYDKDF (reference sequence). CDR3 length: 13 amino acids. CDR3 loop: CATSPRRGYEQYF. CDR3 DNA sequence: TGTGCCACCAGCCCACGCCGGGGTTACGAGCAGTACTTC.

The chain joins TRBV9 to TRBJ2-7, with 7 bases lining up with TRBD1. This CDR3 spans 14 amino acids. Germline V gene lookup returns CDR1 SGDLS and CDR2 YYNGEE. The V and J ends lost 4 bases and 2 bases, in that order; junction bases with no gene match: 6. The CDR3 DNA sequence: TGTGCCAGCAGCCTATCGACAGGGACCTACGAGCAGTACTTC. Amino acids: CASSLSTGTYEQYF.

This sequence joins TRBV7-6 and TRBJ2-1; D gene unclear. The V gene lost 1 base and the J gene lost 9 bases, with 13 bases spanning the gap. CDR3 length: 14 amino acids. Germline values: CDR1 SGHVS, CDR2 FNYEAQ. CDR3 in DNA: TGTGCCAGCAGCTTAGACACGAACCCAAGTGAGCAGTTCTTC. Translating gives CASSLDTNPSEQFF.

About this clone: At one end, the junction sequence differs from germline, possibly due to a read error. The V call is TRBV7-4, the J call TRBJ2-1, with 9 bases identical to TRBD2. Germline V gives CDR1 SGHVT, CDR2 SQSDAQ. The CDR3 is 17 amino acids. CDR3 loop: CASSCRRAGGRNNGQFF. CDR3 sequence (DNA): TGTGCCAGCAGCTGCCGTCGAGCGGGGGGCAGGAACAATGGGCAGTTCTTC.

The chain employs TRBV5-1 and TRBJ2-1; TRBD2 is a possible D gene (6 bases). The CDR3 is 18 residues long. V lost 6 bases, J lost 6 bases, and 28 bases lay in between. Germline V gene lookup returns CDR1 SGHRS and CDR2 YFSETQ. CDR3 sequence: CASIRGPEGIGQSNEQFF. CDR3 sequence (DNA): TGCGCCAGCATTAGGGGCCCGGAGGGAATAGGGCAAAGCAATGAGCAGTTCTTC.

V is TRBV7-2 and J is TRBJ1-2; TRBD1 is a possible D gene (5 bases). The V end lost 5 bases, the J end lost 0 bases, and 10 bases lay between the germline ends. Germline CDR1 is SGHTA and CDR2 is FQGNSA. The CDR3 is 14 amino acids. The CDR3 region has the DNA TGTGCCAGCAGCCCCGGGGGAGCTAACTATGGCTACACCTTC. This sequence encodes CASSPGGANYGYTF.

The V call is TRBV5-4, the J call TRBJ2-2; D perhaps matches TRBD1 (6 bases). V was shortened by 4 bases and J by 5 bases, with 15 bases between the two germline ends. CDR1 and CDR2 from the germline V gene are SGHNT and YYREEE (reference sequence). The CDR3 consists of 15 residues. The CDR3 loop reads CASSVYRASTGELFF. The CDR3 coding sequence is TGTGCCAGCAGCGTTTACAGGGCTTCGACCGGGGAGCTGTTTTTT.

The CDR3 DNA is TGTGCCAGCTCACCGGGGCAGTCGAGCAATCAGCCCCAGCATTTT. Its protein is CASSPGQSSNQPQHF. The rearrangement links TRBV18 to TRBJ1-5; weak D call: TRBD1 (5 bases). CDR3 length: 15 amino acids. The germline V gene has CDR1 KGHSH and CDR2 LQKENI. Trimming took off 3 bases at V and 1 base at J, with 10 bases between the two ends.

This clone was seen only a few times. The rearrangement joins TRBV9 to TRBJ2-3; TRBD2 matches 13 bases. The germline CDR1 and CDR2 sequences are SGDLS and YYNGEE. The CDR3 extends over 16 amino acids. V lost 0 bases to trimming and J lost 6 bases; unmatched junction nucleotides: 4. CDR3 protein: CASSVAWTSGGDTQYF. In nucleotides, the CDR3 is TGTGCCAGCAGCGTAGCCTGGACTAGCGGGGGTGATACGCAGTATTTT.

The chain is built from TRBV4-1 and TRBJ2-5, with D possibly TRBD2 on 5 matching bases. The V end was cut by 0 bases, the J end by 7 bases, with 15 bases between. The CDR3 totals 15 residues. Germline CDR1 MGHRA, CDR2 YSYEKL. The CDR3 bases are TGCGCCAGCAGCCAAGATAGGCTAGCCCTATGGACCCAGTACTTC. This translates into CASSQDRLALWTQYF.

CDR3 in amino acids: CAGDSQGVGGGYTF. The CDR3, as DNA: TGTGCCGGGGATTCACAGGGCGTGGGTGGCGGCTACACCTTC. The V gene is TRBV2, the J gene TRBJ1-2, with a weak D call TRBD1 (6 bases). This CDR3 has 14 amino acids. V shed 11 bases and J shed 8 bases, with 24 bases lying between them. The germline V gene encodes CDR1 SNHLY and CDR2 FYNNEI.

The chain joins TRBV6-5 to TRBJ1-1, with D perhaps TRBD1 (6 bases). CDR3 length: 15 amino acids. Per the germline V gene, CDR1 is MNHEY and CDR2 is SVGAGI. Trimming removed 7 bases at V and 6 bases at J, with 21 bases between. CDR3 region: CASKRGGISGAEAFF. CDR3 in DNA: TGTGCCAGCAAAAGGGGGGGGATTTCGGGCGCTGAAGCTTTCTTT.

The J gene is TRBJ1-3, the V gene TRBV6-1; D is possibly TRBD1 (5 bases). Germline-derived CDR1 and CDR2 are MNHNS and SASEGT. V lost 0 bases, J lost 0 bases, and 12 bases lay in between. The CDR3 has 17 amino acids. The CDR3 protein is CASSEARDFDSGNTIYF. CDR3 coding DNA: TGTGCCAGCAGTGAAGCTAGGGACTTCGACTCTGGAAACACCATATATTTT.

The chain couples TRBV19 to TRBJ1-5, with D perhaps TRBD1 (6 bases). The V gene lost 3 bases and the J gene lost 0 bases, with 12 bases spanning the gap. The CDR3 is 16 amino acids. The germline V gene has CDR1 LNHDA and CDR2 SQIVND (reference sequence). The CDR3 spells CASSIVGGFSNQPQHF. CDR3 sequence (DNA): TGTGCCAGTAGTATTGTAGGGGGTTTTAGCAATCAGCCCCAGCATTTT.

V gene TRBV5-1 combines with J gene TRBJ2-7; TRBD1 agrees at 8 bases. CDR3 length equals 16 residues. After removal of 4 bases from V and 4 bases from J, the junction contained 13 bases not matched to a gene. CDR1 is SGHRS and CDR2 is YFSETQ in the germline V gene. CDR3 coding DNA: TGCGCCAGCAGCCCGTTTTCTCTCGGACAGGGTTACGAGCAGTACTTC. The encoded protein is CASSPFSLGQGYEQYF.

This clone was counted only a few times. The chain uses TRBV11-1 and TRBJ1-4; a possible D gene is TRBD1 (6 bases). Trimming took 4 bases from V and 10 from J, leaving 13 bases between them. There are 13 residues in the CDR3. Germline V gene sequence: CDR1 SGHAT, CDR2 FQDESV (reference sequence). The CDR3 DNA is TGTGCCAGCAGCTCAAACAGGGAGAGAAAACTGTTTTTT. This gives the protein CASSSNRERKLFF.

This chain connects TRBV5-6 to TRBJ2-1; 15 positions agree with TRBD2. Per the germline V gene, CDR1 is SGHDT and CDR2 is YYEEEE. The CDR3 has 19 residues. V was pared by 7 bases and J by 5 bases, with 16 bases of the junction left unmatched. The CDR3 bases are TGTGCCAGCTTACGGACTAGCGGGGGGGCATGGTTTGGGAACAATGAGCAGTTCTTC. It is translated as CASLRTSGGAWFGNNEQFF. Full variable domain (missing parts from reference TRBV5-6 and TRBJ2-1): DAGVTQSPTHLIKTRGQQVTLRCSPKSGHDTVSWYQQALGQGPQFIFQYYEEEERQRGNFPDRFSGHQFPNYSSELNVNALLLGDSALYLCASLRTSGGAWFGNNEQFFGPGTRLTVL.

The chain employs TRBV7-3 and TRBJ2-2, with 7 bases identical to TRBD1. CDR1 and CDR2 (germline): SGHTA, FQGTGA. The V segment lost 4 bases and the J segment 6 bases; nucleotides outside the gene matches: 11. The CDR3 totals 16 residues. CDR3 protein: CASSSVLQGMAGELFF. In DNA form, the CDR3 reads TGTGCCAGCAGCTCAGTACTACAGGGGATGGCCGGGGAGCTGTTTTTT. Full variable domain (remainder filled in from reference TRBV7-3 and TRBJ2-2): GAGVSQTPSNKVTEKGKYVELRCDPISGHTALYWYRQSLGQGPEFLIYFQGTGAADDSGLPNDRFFAVRPEGSVSTLKIQRTERGDSAVYLCASSSVLQGMAGELFFGEGSRLTVL.

This clone was seen only a few times. The V gene is TRBV25-1, the J gene TRBJ2-3, with D possibly being TRBD1 (6 bases). This CDR3 contains 14 residues. The V gene's germline CDR1 is MGHDK and CDR2 SYGVNS. V was cut by 5 bases and J by 3 bases, with 12 bases left in between. CDR3 sequence reads: CASSRTASTDTQYF. The CDR3 DNA is TGTGCCAGCAGTCGGACAGCGTCGACAGATACGCAGTATTTT.

The rearrangement joins TRBV10-3 to TRBJ2-7; maybe TRBD2 (7 bases). V was pared by 0 bases and J by 6 bases, with 15 bases between. The germline V gene encodes CDR1 ENHRY and CDR2 SYGVKD. The CDR3 extends over 15 amino acids. The CDR3 DNA reads TGTGCCATCAGTGAGTCGAATACAGGGAGGGGCGAGCAGTACTTC. Translated: CAISESNTGRGEQYF.

The chain couples TRBV4-1 to TRBJ2-1, with a tentative D call TRBD2 (6 bases). Per the germline V gene, CDR1 is MGHRA and CDR2 is YSYEKL. The CDR3 extends over 17 amino acids. Trimming removed 3 bases from V and 6 bases from J, with 21 bases in between. The CDR3 loop reads CASSQLLEGPPGNEQFF. CDR3 nucleotides: TGCGCCAGCAGCCAGCTCCTGGAGGGGCCCCCTGGCAATGAGCAGTTCTTC.

This chain uses TRBV19 with TRBJ1-5, with 7 bases aligning to TRBD1. Germline V gene data show CDR1 as LNHDA and CDR2 as SQIVND (reference sequence). CDR3 length: 14 amino acids. Germline trimming cut 9 bases from V and 7 bases from J; bases unmatched to any gene: 12. The DNA of the CDR3 is TGTGCCAGCGACCTAACAGGGGCCGAACAGCCCCAGCATTTT. This translates into CASDLTGAEQPQHF.

The V gene is TRBV5-1, the J gene TRBJ2-3; D may be TRBD2 (5 bases). Trimming pared 2 bases from V and 2 bases from J, leaving 9 bases between. Germline-derived CDR1 and CDR2 are SGHRS and YFSETQ. CDR3 size: 14 residues. The CDR3 region has the DNA TGCGCCAGCAGCTTAGAGCGGCACACAGATACGCAGTATTTT. It specifies CASSLERHTDTQYF.

V usage is TRBV2 and J usage is TRBJ2-3, with D uncertain. Germline-derived CDR1 and CDR2 are SNHLY and FYNNEI. This CDR3 has 14 residues. V lost 7 bases to trimming and J lost 2 bases, with 13 bases between them. Here the CDR3 DNA reads TGTGCCAGCACTCGGCTGCGGATCACAGATACGCAGTATTTT. Translating gives CASTRLRITDTQYF.

The rearrangement links TRBV4-3 to TRBJ1-5, with 11 positions matching TRBD1. This CDR3 region has 16 residues. Germline trimming cut 0 bases from V and 6 bases from J; bases unmatched to any gene: 4. CDR1 and CDR2 (germline): LGHNA, YSLEER. In DNA form, the CDR3 reads TGCGCCAGCAGCCAAGATTGGACAGGGGGCGGTCAGCCCCAGCATTTT. Its protein product is CASSQDWTGGGQPQHF.

V and J are TRBV4-1 and TRBJ1-1, with D maybe TRBD1 (6 bases). Germline V gene sequence: CDR1 MGHRA, CDR2 YSYEKL. Deletions cut 8 bases from V and 1 base from J, with 11 bases between. This CDR3 has 13 amino acids. The CDR3 DNA reads as TGCGCCAGCTCTCTACAGGGGAACACTGAAGCTTTCTTT. Encoded protein: CASSLQGNTEAFF.